This T cell receptor (beta chain) was captured in a study of shared clonotypes between healthy human individuals. CDR3 length: 14 residues. The V end was cut by 3 bases, the J end by 5 bases, with 14 bases between. The germline gives CDR1 MNHEY, CDR2 SMNVEV (reference sequence). The study ran the assay at deep level. Measured with immunoSEQ multiplex PCR; TCRdb has only the in-frame clones, and not every one. The repertoire includes about 480,000 clones, 79% of them detected once, and 13% sits in the top ten. Material for sequencing was PBMCs. The chain joins TRBV27 to TRBJ2-7; D may be TRBD1 (5 bases). This TCR derives from a woman between 40 and 50 years old in good health. Some clones in this sample may be carry-over from other donors' samples. CDR3 nucleotide sequence: TGTGCCAGCAGTTTGGGGCTGAGGAGCCACGAGCAGTACTTC. It specifies CASSLGLRSHEQYF.